This T cell receptor beta chain was documented in a study of cytomegalovirus exposure and HLA in healthy donors. The wider study: Earlier sequencing of about 179 million T cells yielded fewer than 140 million unique TCR beta sequences. The Caucasian-associated ancestry cluster contained 65% to 85% of the approximately 400 genotyped donors. Findings and limits, study-wide: Near-uniform donor sequencing depth was presumed by presence/absence analyses.

Unmatched junction bases numbered 12, after V lost 3 bases and J lost 7 bases. This CDR3 spans 16 amino acids. Germline V gives CDR1 SGHVS, CDR2 FQNEAQ. For this clone: As yet, its antigen is unknown.

Both 60 Vbeta primers and 13 Jbeta primers went into the PCR. This table comes from immunoSEQ multiplex PCR, and its TCRdb copy is limited to in-frame clones, with some not included. The data show over 150,000 clones, with about four fifths seen just once and 4.8% held by the top ten. The receptor's source is a girl between 10 and 17 years old in good health and CMV-seropositive. Sequenced sample: PBMCs. V gene TRBV7-8 combines with J gene TRBJ1-2; 9 nucleotides line up with TRBD1. DNA of the CDR3: TGTGCCAGCAGCTTTCATTCCGGGACAGGGTCGCCTGGCTACACCTTC. Its translation: CASSFHSGTGSPGYTF. The full variable domain, with the rest looked up from reference TRBV7-8 and TRBJ1-2, is GAGVSQSPRYKVAKRGQDVALRCDPISGHVSLFWYQQALGQGPEFLTYFQNEAQLDKSGLPSDRFFAERPEGSVSTLKIQRTQQEDSAVYLCASSFHSGTGSPGYTFGSGTRLTVV.